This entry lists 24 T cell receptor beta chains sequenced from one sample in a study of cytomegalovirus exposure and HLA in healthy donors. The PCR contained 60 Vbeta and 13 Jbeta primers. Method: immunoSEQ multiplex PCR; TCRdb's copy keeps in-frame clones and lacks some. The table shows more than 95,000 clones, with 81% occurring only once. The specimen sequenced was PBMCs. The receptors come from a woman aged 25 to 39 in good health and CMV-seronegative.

Here the CDR3 reads CASSLAAGLEQYF. The CDR3 coding sequence is TGTGCCAGCAGCTTGGCAGCGGGCCTGGAGCAGTACTTC. The rearrangement uses TRBV5-4 and TRBJ2-7; D may be TRBD2 (6 bases). V lost 0 bases to trimming and J lost 7 bases, with 11 bases between them. CDR3 length: 13 residues. CDR1 SGHNT and CDR2 YYREEE come from the germline V gene (reference sequence).

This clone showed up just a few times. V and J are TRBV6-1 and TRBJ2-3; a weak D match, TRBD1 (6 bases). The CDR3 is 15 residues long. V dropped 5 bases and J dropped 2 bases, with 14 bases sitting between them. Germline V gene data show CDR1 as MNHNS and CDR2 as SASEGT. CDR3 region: CASSSRTVSTDTQYF. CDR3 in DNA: TGTGCCAGCAGTTCCAGGACAGTTTCCACAGATACGCAGTATTTT.

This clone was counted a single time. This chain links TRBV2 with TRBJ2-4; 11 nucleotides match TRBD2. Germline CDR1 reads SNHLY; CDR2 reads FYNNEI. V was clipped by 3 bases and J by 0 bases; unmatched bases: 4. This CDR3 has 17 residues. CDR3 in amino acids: CASSDPTSGGAKNIQYF. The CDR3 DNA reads TGTGCCAGCAGTGACCCTACTAGCGGGGGAGCCAAAAACATTCAGTACTTC.

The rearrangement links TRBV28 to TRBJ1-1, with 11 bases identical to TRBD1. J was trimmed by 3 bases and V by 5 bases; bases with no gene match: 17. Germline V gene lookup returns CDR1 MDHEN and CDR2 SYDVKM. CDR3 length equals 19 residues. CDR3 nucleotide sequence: TGTGCCAGCAGTCCGTGGGACAGGGGGTCCCCCCGCACGTACACTGAAGCTTTCTTT. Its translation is CASSPWDRGSPRTYTEAFF.

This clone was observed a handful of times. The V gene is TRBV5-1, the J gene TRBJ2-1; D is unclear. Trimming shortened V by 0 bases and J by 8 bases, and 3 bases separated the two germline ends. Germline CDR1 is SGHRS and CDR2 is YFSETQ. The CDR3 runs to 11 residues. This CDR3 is CASSLDYEQFF. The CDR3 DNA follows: TGCGCCAGCAGCTTGGACTATGAGCAGTTCTTC.

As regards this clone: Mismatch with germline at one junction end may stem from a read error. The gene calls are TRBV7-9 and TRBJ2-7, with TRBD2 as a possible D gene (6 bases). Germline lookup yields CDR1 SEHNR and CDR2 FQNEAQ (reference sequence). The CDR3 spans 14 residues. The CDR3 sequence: CSSTRSGQAYEQYF. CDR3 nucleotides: TGTTCCAGCACCCGAAGCGGGCAGGCCTACGAGCAGTACTTC.

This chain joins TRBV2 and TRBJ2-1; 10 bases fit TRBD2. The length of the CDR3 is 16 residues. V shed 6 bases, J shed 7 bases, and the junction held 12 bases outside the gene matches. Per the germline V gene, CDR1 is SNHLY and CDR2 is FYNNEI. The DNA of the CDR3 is TGTGCCAGCAGCGGTGGGCTAGCGGGAGTTGGGAATGAGCAGTTCTTC. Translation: CASSGGLAGVGNEQFF.

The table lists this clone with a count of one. The CDR3 region has the DNA TGTGCCAGGAATCCCGGGACTAGGCATAATGAGCAGTTCTTC. Translating it yields CARNPGTRHNEQFF. V usage is TRBV19 and J usage is TRBJ2-1; 8 nucleotides agree with TRBD2. Germline loops: CDR1 LNHDA, CDR2 SQIVND (reference sequence). Trimming removed 9 bases from V and 7 bases from J; junction bases left unmatched: 11. The CDR3 runs to 14 residues.

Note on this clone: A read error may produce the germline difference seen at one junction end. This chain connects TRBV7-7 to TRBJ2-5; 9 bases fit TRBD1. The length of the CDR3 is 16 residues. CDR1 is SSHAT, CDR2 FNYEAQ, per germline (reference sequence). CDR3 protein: CASSLVPDRGRETQYF. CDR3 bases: TGTGCTAGCAGCTTAGTACCGGACAGGGGCCGGGAGACCCAGTACTTC.

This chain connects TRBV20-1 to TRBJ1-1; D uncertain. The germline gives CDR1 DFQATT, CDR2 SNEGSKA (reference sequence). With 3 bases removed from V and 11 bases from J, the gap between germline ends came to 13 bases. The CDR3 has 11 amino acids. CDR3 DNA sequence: TGCAGTGCTAGTCCCACGGGCGGGGCTTTCTTT. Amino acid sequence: CSASPTGGAFF.

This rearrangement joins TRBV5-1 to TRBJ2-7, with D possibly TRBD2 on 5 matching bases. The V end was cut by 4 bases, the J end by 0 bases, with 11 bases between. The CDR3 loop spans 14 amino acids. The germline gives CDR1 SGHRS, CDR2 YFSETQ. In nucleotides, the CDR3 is TGCGCCAGCAGCCCTCTAGGGAGCTCCTACGAGCAGTACTTC. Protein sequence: CASSPLGSSYEQYF.

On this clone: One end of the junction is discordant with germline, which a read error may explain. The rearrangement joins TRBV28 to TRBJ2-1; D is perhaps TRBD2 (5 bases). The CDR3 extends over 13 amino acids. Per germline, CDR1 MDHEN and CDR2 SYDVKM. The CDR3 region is CASSFPDFRPTVF. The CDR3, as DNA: TGTGCCAGCAGTTTCCCGGACTTCCGTCCCACCGTCTTC.

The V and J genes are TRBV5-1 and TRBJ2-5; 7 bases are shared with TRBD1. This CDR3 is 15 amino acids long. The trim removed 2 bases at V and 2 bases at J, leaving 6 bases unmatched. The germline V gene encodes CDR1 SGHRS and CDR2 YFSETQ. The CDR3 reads CASSLLQGLQETQYF. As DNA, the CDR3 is TGCGCCAGCAGCTTACTACAGGGGCTTCAAGAGACCCAGTACTTC.

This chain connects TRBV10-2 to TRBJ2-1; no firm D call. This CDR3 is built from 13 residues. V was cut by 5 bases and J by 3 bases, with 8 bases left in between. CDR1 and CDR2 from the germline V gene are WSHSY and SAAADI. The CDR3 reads CASSQRSYNEQFF. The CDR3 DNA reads TGCGCCAGCAGTCAGCGCAGCTACAATGAGCAGTTCTTC.

CDR3 protein: CASSPGLAGTQETQYF. The DNA for the CDR3 is TGCGCCAGCAGCCCGGGACTAGCGGGGACCCAAGAGACCCAGTACTTC. The V and J genes are TRBV4-3 and TRBJ2-5; TRBD2 aligns across 13 bases. Germline CDR1 LGHNA, CDR2 YSLEER. After removal of 4 bases from V and 1 base from J, the junction contained 3 bases not matched to a gene. This CDR3 contains 16 residues.

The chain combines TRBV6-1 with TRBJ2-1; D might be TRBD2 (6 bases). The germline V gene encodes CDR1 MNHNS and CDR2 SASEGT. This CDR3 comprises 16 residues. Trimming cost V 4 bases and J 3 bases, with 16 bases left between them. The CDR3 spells CASSGPGSGRYNEQFF. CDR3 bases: TGTGCCAGCAGTGGCCCGGGGAGCGGGCGCTACAATGAGCAGTTCTTC.

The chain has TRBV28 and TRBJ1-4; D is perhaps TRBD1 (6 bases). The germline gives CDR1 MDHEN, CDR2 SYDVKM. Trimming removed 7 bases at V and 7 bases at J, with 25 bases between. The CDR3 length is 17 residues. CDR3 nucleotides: TGTGCCAGCACCGTCCCGGCTAGGGGGAAATCGGGTGAAAAACTGTTTTTT. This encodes CASTVPARGKSGEKLFF.

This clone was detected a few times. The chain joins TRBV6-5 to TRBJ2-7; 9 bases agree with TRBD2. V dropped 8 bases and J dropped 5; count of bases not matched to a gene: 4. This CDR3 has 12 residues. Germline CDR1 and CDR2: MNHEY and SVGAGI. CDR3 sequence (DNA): TGTGCCAGCGCCCAGCGGGAGGACGAGCAGTACTTC. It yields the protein CASAQREDEQYF.

This chain's CDR3 is CASSRTGGQSYEQYF. For the CDR3, the DNA is TGTGCCAGCAGCCGAACGGGAGGTCAGTCCTACGAGCAGTACTTC. This chain joins TRBV6-5 and TRBJ2-7; TRBD2 matches at 7 bases. CDR3 length: 15 amino acids. Germline values: CDR1 MNHEY, CDR2 SVGAGI. After removal of 6 bases from V and 1 base from J, the junction contained 9 bases not matched to a gene.

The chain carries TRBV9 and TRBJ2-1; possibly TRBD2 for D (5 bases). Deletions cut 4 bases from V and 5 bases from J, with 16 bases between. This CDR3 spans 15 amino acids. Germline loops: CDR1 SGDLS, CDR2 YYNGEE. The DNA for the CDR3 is TGTGCCAGCAGCCCCGGGATCATGGTCGACAATGAGCAGTTCTTC. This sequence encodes CASSPGIMVDNEQFF.

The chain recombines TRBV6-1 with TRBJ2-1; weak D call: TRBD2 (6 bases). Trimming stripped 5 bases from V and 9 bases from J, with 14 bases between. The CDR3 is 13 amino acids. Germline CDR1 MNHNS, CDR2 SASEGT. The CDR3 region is CASSISLEGEQFF. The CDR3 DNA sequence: TGTGCCAGCAGTATAAGTTTGGAGGGTGAGCAGTTCTTC.

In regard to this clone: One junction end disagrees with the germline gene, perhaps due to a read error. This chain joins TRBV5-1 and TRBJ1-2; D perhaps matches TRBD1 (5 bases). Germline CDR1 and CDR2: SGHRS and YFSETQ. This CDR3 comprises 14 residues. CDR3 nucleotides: TGCGCCAGCAGCTTGGGAGACAGCTTCTATGGCCACACCTTC. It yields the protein CASSLGDSFYGHTF.

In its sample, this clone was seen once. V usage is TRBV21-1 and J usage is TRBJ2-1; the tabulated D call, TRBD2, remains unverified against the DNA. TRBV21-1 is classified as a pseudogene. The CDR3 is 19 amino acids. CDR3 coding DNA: TGTGCCAGCAGCAAAGCGTGGCTAGCGGGAGCGCGATCCTACAATGAGCAGTTCTTC. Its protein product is CASSKAWLAGARSYNEQFF.

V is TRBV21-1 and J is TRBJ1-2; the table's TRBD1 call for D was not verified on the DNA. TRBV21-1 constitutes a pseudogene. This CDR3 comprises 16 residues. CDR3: CASRRLTGTVNYGYTF. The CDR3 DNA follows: TGTGCCAGCAGGAGACTTACCGGGACAGTCAACTATGGCTACACCTTC.